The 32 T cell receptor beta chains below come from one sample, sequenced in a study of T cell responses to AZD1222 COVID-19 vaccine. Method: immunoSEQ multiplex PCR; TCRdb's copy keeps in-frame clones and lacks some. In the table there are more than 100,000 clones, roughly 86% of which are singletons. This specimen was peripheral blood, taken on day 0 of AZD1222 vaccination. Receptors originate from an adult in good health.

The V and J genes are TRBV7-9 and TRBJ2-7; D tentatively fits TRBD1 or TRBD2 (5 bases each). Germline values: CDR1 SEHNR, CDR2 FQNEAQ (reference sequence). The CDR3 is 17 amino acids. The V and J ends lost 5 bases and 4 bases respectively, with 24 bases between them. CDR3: CASSRAPGPLSGYEQYF. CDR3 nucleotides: TGTGCCAGCAGCCGCGCCCCGGGACCACTTTCGGGGTACGAGCAGTACTTC.

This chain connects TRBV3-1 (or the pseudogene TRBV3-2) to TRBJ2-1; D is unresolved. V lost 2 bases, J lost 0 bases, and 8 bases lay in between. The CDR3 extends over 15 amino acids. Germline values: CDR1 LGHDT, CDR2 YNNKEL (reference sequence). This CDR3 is CASSQSESSYNEQFF. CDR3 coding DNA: TGTGCCAGCAGCCAATCAGAGAGCTCCTACAATGAGCAGTTCTTC.

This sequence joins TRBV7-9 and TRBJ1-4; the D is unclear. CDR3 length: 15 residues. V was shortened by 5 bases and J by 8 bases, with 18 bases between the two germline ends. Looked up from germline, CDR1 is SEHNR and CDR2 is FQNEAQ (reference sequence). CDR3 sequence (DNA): TGTGCCAGCAGCGTCCTACTCAACCTGGGGGAAAAACTGTTTTTT. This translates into CASSVLLNLGEKLFF.

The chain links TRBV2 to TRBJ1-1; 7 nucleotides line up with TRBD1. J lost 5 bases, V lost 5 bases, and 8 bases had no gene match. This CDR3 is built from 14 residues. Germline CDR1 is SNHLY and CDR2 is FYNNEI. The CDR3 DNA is TGTGCCAGCAGTCTACATCAACAGGGGACTGAAGCTTTCTTT. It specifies CASSLHQQGTEAFF.

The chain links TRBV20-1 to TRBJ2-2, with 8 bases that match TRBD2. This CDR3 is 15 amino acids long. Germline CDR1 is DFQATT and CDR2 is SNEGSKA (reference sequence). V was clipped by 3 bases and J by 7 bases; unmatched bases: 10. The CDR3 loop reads CSASDPGGPIGELFF. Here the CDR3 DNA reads TGCAGTGCTAGTGATCCGGGAGGGCCTATCGGGGAGCTGTTTTTT.

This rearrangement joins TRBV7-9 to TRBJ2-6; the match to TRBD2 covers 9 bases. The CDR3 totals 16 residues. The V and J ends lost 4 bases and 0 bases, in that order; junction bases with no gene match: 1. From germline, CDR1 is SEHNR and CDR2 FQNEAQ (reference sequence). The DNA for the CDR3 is TGTGCCAGCAGCTCAGCGGGGGGCTCTGGGGCCAACGTCCTGACTTTC. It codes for CASSSAGGSGANVLTF.

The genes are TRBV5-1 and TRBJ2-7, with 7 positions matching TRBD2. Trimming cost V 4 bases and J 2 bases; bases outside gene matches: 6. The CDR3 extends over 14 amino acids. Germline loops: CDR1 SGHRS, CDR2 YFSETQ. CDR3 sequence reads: CASSDSSGAYEQYF. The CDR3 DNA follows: TGCGCCAGCAGCGACTCTAGCGGAGCCTACGAGCAGTACTTC. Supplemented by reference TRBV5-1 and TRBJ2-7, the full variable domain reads KAGVTQTPRYLIKTRGQQVTLSCSPISGHRSVSWYQQTPGQGLQFLFEYFSETQRNKGNFPGRFSGRQFSNSRSEMNVSTLELGDSALYLCASSDSSGAYEQYFGPGTRLTVT.

CDR3 nucleotides: TGCGCCAGCAGCTTGGGGGTGGGCAGGGCGCCCGAGCAGTACTTC. The encoded protein is CASSLGVGRAPEQYF. V and J are TRBV5-1 and TRBJ2-7, with a weak D call TRBD1 (5 bases). V was pared by 0 bases and J by 6 bases, with 16 bases between. CDR3 size: 15 residues. The germline V gene has CDR1 SGHRS and CDR2 YFSETQ.

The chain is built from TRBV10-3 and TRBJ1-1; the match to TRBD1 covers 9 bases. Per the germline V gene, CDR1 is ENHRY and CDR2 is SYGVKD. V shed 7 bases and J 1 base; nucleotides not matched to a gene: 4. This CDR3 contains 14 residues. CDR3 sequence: CAITPQGANTEAFF. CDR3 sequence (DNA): TGTGCCATCACTCCACAGGGGGCGAACACTGAAGCTTTCTTT.

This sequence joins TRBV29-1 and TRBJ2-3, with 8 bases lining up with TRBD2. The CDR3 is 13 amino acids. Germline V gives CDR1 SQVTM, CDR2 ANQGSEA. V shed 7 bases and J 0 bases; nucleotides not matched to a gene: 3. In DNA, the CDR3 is TGCAGCGGCGGGGGGCCTAGCACAGATACGCAGTATTTT. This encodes CSGGGPSTDTQYF.

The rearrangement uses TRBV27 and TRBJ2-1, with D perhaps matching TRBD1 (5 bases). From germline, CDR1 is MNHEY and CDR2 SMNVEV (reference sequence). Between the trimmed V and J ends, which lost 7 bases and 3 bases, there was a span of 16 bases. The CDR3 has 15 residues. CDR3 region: CASTIYKGDYNEQFF. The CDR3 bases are TGTGCCAGCACTATATATAAAGGGGACTACAATGAGCAGTTCTTC.

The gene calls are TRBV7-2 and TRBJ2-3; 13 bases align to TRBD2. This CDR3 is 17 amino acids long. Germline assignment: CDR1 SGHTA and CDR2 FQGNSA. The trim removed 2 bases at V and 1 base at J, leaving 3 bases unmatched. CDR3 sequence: CASSLSGLAGGTDTQYF. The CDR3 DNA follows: TGTGCCAGCAGCTTAAGTGGACTAGCGGGGGGCACAGATACGCAGTATTTT. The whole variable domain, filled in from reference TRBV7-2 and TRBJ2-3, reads GAGVSQSPSNKVTEKGKDVELRCDPISGHTALYWYRQSLGQGLEFLIYFQGNSAPDKSGLPSDRFSAERTGGSVSTLTIQRTQQEDSAVYLCASSLSGLAGGTDTQYFGPGTRLTVL.

CDR3 nucleotides: TGTGCCAGCAGACCCCCTTACGAGTCCACCGGGGAGCTGTTTTTT. This codes for CASRPPYESTGELFF. The J gene is TRBJ2-2, the V gene TRBV2, with unresolved D. V was pared by 6 bases and J by 4 bases, with 15 bases between. The CDR3 length is 15 residues. The germline V gene has CDR1 SNHLY and CDR2 FYNNEI.

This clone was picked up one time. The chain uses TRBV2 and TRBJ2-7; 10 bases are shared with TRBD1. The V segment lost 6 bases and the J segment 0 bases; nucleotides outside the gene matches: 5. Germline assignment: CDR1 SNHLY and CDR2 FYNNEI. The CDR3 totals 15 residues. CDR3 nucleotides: TGTGCCAGCAGGGAACGGACAGGGGGCTCCTACGAGCAGTACTTC. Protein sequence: CASRERTGGSYEQYF.

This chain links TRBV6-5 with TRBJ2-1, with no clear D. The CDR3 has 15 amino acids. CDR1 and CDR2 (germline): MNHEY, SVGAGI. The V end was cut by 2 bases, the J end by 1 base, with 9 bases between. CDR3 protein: CASSYGIASYNEQFF. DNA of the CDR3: TGTGCCAGCAGTTACGGGATCGCGTCCTACAATGAGCAGTTCTTC.

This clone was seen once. CDR3 region: CASSPDRNRLRAFF. CDR3 DNA: TGTGCCAGCAGCCCCGACAGGAATAGACTTCGAGCTTTCTTT. The chain joins TRBV5-8 to TRBJ1-1, with a weak D call TRBD1 (6 bases). The V end was cut by 4 bases, the J end by 10 bases, with 20 bases between. Germline CDR1 and CDR2: SGHTS and YDEGEE. This CDR3 has 14 residues. Full variable domain (rest looked up from reference TRBV5-8 and TRBJ1-1): EAGVTQSPTHLIKTRGQQATLRCSPISGHTSVYWYQQALGLGLQFLLWYDEGEERNRGNFPPRFSGRQFPNYSSELNVNALELEDSALYLCASSPDRNRLRAFFGQGTRLTVV.

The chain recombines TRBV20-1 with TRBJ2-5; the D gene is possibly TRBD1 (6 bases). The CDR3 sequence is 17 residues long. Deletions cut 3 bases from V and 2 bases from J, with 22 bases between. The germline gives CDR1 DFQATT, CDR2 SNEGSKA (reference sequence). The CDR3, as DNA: TGCAGTGCTAGTGATCCAACCAAAGCAGGGGTACAAGAGACCCAGTACTTC. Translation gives CSASDPTKAGVQETQYF.

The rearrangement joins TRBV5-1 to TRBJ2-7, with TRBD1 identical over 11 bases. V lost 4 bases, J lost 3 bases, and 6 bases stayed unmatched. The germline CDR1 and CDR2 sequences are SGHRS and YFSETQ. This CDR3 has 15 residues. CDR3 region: CASSRGQGGLYEQYF. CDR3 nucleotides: TGCGCCAGCAGCCGGGGACAGGGGGGACTCTACGAGCAGTACTTC.

CDR3: CASSPTIYEQYF. The CDR3 DNA sequence: TGTGCCAGCAGCCCAACAATCTACGAGCAGTACTTC. The genes are TRBV7-9 and TRBJ2-7; the D is unclear. V was pared by 5 bases and J by 3 bases, with 8 bases between. Germline lookup yields CDR1 SEHNR and CDR2 FQNEAQ (reference sequence). The CDR3 spans 12 residues.

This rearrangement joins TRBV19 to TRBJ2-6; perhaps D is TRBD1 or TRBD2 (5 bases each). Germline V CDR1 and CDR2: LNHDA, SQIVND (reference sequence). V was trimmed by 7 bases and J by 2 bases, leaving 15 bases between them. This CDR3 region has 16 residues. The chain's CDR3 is CASTTGPITGANVLTF. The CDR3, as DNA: TGTGCCAGTACCACGGGACCGATCACTGGGGCCAACGTCCTGACTTTC.

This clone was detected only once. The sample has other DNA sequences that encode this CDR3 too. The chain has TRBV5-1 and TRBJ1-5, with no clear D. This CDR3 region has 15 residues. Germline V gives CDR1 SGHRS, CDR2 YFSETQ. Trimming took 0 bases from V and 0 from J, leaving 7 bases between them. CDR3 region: CASSLEGNSNQPQHF. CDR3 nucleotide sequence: TGCGCCAGCAGCTTGGAGGGAAATAGCAATCAGCCCCAGCATTTT.

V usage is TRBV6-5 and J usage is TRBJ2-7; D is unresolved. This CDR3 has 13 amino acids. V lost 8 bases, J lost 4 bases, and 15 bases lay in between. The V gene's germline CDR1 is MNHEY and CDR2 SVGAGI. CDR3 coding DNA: TGTGCCAGCGGTCCTACTACTTTGTACGAGCAGTACTTC. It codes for CASGPTTLYEQYF.

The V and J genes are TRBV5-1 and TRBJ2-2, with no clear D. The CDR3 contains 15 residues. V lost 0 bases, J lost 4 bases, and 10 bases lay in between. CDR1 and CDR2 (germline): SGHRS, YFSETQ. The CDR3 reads CASSLGGIGTGELFF. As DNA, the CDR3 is TGCGCCAGCAGCTTGGGTGGGATCGGCACCGGGGAGCTGTTTTTT.

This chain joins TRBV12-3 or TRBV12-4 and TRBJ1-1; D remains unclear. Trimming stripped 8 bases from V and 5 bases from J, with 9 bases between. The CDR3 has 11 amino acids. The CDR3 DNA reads TGTGCCAGCGGAAGGAGGACTGAAGCTTTCTTT. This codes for CASGRRTEAFF.

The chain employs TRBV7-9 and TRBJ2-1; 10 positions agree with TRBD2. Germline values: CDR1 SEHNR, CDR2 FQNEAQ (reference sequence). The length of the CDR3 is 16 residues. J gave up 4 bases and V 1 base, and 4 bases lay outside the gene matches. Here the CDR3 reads CASSLVSGGIYNEQFF. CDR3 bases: TGTGCCAGCAGCTTAGTTAGCGGGGGGATTTACAATGAGCAGTTCTTC.

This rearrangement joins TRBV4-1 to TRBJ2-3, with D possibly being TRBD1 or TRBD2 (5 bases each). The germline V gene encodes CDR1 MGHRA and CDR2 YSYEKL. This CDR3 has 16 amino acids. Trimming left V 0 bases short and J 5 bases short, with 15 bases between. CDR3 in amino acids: CASSQDPGTHGDTQYF. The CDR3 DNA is TGCGCCAGCAGCCAAGACCCCGGGACCCACGGAGATACGCAGTATTTT.

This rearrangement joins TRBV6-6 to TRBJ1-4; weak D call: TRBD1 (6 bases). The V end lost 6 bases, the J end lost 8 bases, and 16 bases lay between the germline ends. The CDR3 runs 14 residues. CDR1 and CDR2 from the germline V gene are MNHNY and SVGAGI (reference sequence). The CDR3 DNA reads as TGTGCCAGCAGCCCACAGGGAAAAGGCGAAAAACTGTTTTTT. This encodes CASSPQGKGEKLFF.

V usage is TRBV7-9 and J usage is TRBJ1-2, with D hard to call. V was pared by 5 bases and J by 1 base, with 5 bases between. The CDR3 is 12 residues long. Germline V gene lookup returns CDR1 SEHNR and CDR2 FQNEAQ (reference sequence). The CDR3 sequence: CASSGLNYGYTF. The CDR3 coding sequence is TGTGCCAGCAGCGGGCTTAACTATGGCTACACCTTC.

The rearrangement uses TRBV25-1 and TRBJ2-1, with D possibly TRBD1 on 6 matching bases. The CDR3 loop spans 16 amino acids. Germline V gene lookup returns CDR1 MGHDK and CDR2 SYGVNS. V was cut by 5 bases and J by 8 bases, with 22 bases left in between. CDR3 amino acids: CASSTRQARPGHEQFF. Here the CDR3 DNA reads TGTGCCAGCAGTACCAGACAGGCTCGGCCCGGCCATGAGCAGTTCTTC.

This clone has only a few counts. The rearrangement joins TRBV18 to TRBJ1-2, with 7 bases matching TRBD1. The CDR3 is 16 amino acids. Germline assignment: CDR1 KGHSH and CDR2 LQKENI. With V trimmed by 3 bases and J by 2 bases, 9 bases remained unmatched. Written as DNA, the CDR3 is TGTGCCAGCTCACCGCTTAACAGGGGAGACAACTATGGCTACACCTTC. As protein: CASSPLNRGDNYGYTF.

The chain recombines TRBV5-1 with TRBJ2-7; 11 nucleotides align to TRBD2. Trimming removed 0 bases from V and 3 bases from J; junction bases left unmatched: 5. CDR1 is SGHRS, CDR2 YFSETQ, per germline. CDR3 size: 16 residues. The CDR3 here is CASSLERLAGGYEQYF. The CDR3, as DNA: TGCGCCAGCAGCTTGGAGCGGCTAGCGGGGGGCTACGAGCAGTACTTC.

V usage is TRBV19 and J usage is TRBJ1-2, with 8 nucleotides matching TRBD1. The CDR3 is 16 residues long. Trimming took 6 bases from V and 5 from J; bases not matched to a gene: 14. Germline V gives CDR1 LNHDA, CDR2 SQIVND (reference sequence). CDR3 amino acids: CASRGGSPGGRYGYTF. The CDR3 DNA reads TGTGCCAGTAGAGGGGGATCGCCAGGGGGCCGGTATGGCTACACCTTC.